Following are 19 T cell receptor beta chains from one sample sequenced in a study of T cell clones after liver transplantation. Method: immunoSEQ multiplex PCR; TCRdb's copy keeps in-frame clones and lacks some. The sample gives some 15,000 clones, about nine tenths of which show up once; roughly half is in the top ten. The specimen was CD8+ T cells from blood, collected before liver transplant. These receptors all come from a human donor who received a liver transplant.

The DNA for the CDR3 is TGTGCCACCAGCAGAGATCGCGGGGGGCTTCGTGAAAAACTGTTTTTT. This translates into CATSRDRGGLREKLFF. J is TRBJ1-4 and V is TRBV15; D may be TRBD1 (6 bases). The CDR3 runs to 16 residues. Germline lookup yields CDR1 LNHNV and CDR2 YYDKDF (reference sequence). The V end was cut by 0 bases, the J end by 7 bases, with 15 bases between.

This sequence joins TRBV4-3 and TRBJ2-1, with D possibly called TRBD1 or TRBD2 (5 bases each). CDR1 LGHNA and CDR2 YSLEER come from the germline V gene. The CDR3 is made up of 16 amino acids. Trimming took 1 base from V and 3 from J, leaving 13 bases between them. The CDR3 protein is CASSQASGRIYNEQFF. CDR3 nucleotides: TGCGCCAGCAGCCAAGCCTCGGGACGGATCTACAATGAGCAGTTCTTC.

Written as DNA, the CDR3 is TGTGCCAGCAGCCAACCCCGGGGGGATTACGATGAGCAGTTCTTC. Amino acid sequence: CASSQPRGDYDEQFF. The chain couples TRBV7-9 to TRBJ2-1; 7 bases are shared with TRBD2. J gave up 8 bases and V 5 bases, and 12 bases lay outside the gene matches. Germline assignment: CDR1 SEHNR and CDR2 FQNEAQ (reference sequence). CDR3 size: 15 residues.

The chain joins TRBV5-4 to TRBJ2-7, with D perhaps TRBD2 (6 bases). With 2 bases removed from V and 7 bases from J, the gap between germline ends came to 13 bases. Germline V gene sequence: CDR1 SGHNT, CDR2 YYREEE (reference sequence). This CDR3 region has 13 residues. CDR3 sequence: CASSLGGAREQYF. The CDR3 region has the DNA TGTGCCAGCAGCTTAGGAGGGGCTAGGGAGCAGTACTTC. The entire variable domain, with the rest obtained from reference TRBV5-4 and TRBJ2-7, is as follows: ETGVTQSPTHLIKTRGQQVTLRCSSQSGHNTVSWYQQALGQGPQFIFQYYREEENGRGNFPPRFSGLQFPNYSSELNVNALELDDSALYLCASSLGGAREQYFGPGTRLTVT.

V usage is TRBV11-1 and J usage is TRBJ2-1; D gene uncertain. The CDR3 is made up of 16 amino acids. Germline V gene data show CDR1 as SGHAT and CDR2 as FQDESV (reference sequence). V was pared by 1 base and J by 4 bases, with 14 bases between. The chain's CDR3 is CASSLGGDPGYNEQFF. The CDR3 DNA sequence: TGTGCCAGCAGCTTAGGAGGAGATCCCGGGTACAATGAGCAGTTCTTC. The whole variable domain, filled in from reference TRBV11-1 and TRBJ2-1, reads EAEVAQSPRYKITEKSQAVAFWCDPISGHATLYWYRQILGQGPELLVQFQDESVVDDSQLPKDRFSAERLKGVDSTLKIQPAELGDSAMYLCASSLGGDPGYNEQFFGPGTRLTVL.

The V gene is TRBV4-1, the J gene TRBJ2-6; D is uncertain. Trimming left V 4 bases short and J 0 bases short, with 4 bases between. CDR1 and CDR2 (germline): MGHRA, YSYEKL. This CDR3 is 14 amino acids long. The CDR3 DNA is TGCGCCAGCAGCCCAGCCTCTGGGGCCAACGTCCTGACTTTC. This gives the protein CASSPASGANVLTF.

The genes are TRBV27 and TRBJ2-1, with D perhaps TRBD2 (5 bases). The CDR3 totals 14 residues. Germline V gene lookup returns CDR1 MNHEY and CDR2 SMNVEV (reference sequence). The V end was cut by 7 bases, the J end by 0 bases, with 10 bases between. For the CDR3, the DNA is TGTGCCAGCAATAGCGATAGCTCCTACAATGAGCAGTTCTTC. Its protein is CASNSDSSYNEQFF.

As DNA, the CDR3 is TGTGCCAGCAGCTTAGTTGGCCAGATCACAGATACGCAGTATTTT. It translates to CASSLVGQITDTQYF. The V call is TRBV7-9, the J call TRBJ2-3; D is unclear. V gave up 1 base and J gave up 2 bases, with 10 bases separating them. The CDR3 is 15 amino acids. Germline loops: CDR1 SEHNR, CDR2 FQNEAQ (reference sequence). The variable domain in full, with the rest retrieved from reference TRBV7-9 and TRBJ2-3, is DTGVSQNPRHKITKRGQNVTFRCDPISEHNRLYWYRQTLGQGPEFLTYFQNEAQLEKSRLLSDRFSAERPKGSFSTLEIQRTEQGDSAMYLCASSLVGQITDTQYFGPGTRLTVL.

This clone was counted a single time. V gene TRBV5-6 combines with J gene TRBJ2-1; D may be TRBD1 (6 bases). Germline CDR1 is SGHDT and CDR2 is YYEEEE. V shed 0 bases and J shed 4 bases, with 8 bases lying between them. The length of the CDR3 is 14 residues. The CDR3 DNA sequence: TGTGCCAGCAGCTTGGTAAGGGGGTACAATGAGCAGTTCTTC. As protein: CASSLVRGYNEQFF.

The V gene is TRBV7-3, the J gene TRBJ2-7; 7 bases line up with TRBD1. Germline V gene data show CDR1 as SGHTA and CDR2 as FQGTGA. V trimming: 6 bases; J trimming: 2 bases; junction bases outside the gene matches: 10. This CDR3 spans 15 amino acids. This CDR3 is CASRGAGTEPYEQYF. For the CDR3, the DNA is TGTGCCAGCAGGGGGGCCGGGACAGAGCCCTACGAGCAGTACTTC.

This clone occurred a few times. V usage is TRBV19 and J usage is TRBJ1-2, with D maybe TRBD1 (6 bases). From germline, CDR1 is LNHDA and CDR2 SQIVND (reference sequence). V was trimmed by 5 bases and J by 5 bases, leaving 36 bases between them. CDR3 length equals 21 residues. For the CDR3, the DNA is TGTGCCAGTAGTTATCCCGGGACACTCGAAACGTATGAAGACACACAGTATGGCTACACCTTC. Encoded protein: CASSYPGTLETYEDTQYGYTF.

This clone was seen only a few times. The rearrangement uses TRBV11-2 and TRBJ2-1; 10 bases are a match to TRBD2. There are 15 residues in the CDR3. From germline, CDR1 is SGHAT and CDR2 FQNNGV. J was trimmed by 8 bases and V by 0 bases; bases with no gene match: 4. The CDR3 here is CASSLDVLAGHEQFF. As DNA, the CDR3 is TGTGCCAGCAGCTTAGATGTACTAGCGGGGCATGAGCAGTTCTTC.

The V call is TRBV7-2, the J call TRBJ2-7; D is possibly TRBD2 (5 bases). Between the trimmed V and J ends, which lost 6 bases and 4 bases, there was a span of 19 bases. This CDR3 has 15 amino acids. Per germline, CDR1 SGHTA and CDR2 FQGNSA. The CDR3 loop is CASSLHIARRYEQYF. The DNA of the CDR3 is TGTGCCAGCAGTCTCCACATCGCTAGGAGGTACGAGCAGTACTTC.

The V gene is TRBV27, the J gene TRBJ2-7; TRBD1 might be the D (7 bases). The germline V gene has CDR1 MNHEY and CDR2 SMNVEV (reference sequence). V lost 4 bases and J 0 bases, leaving 10 bases between the germline ends. CDR3 size: 14 residues. The CDR3 sequence is CASSYQGGSYEQYF. The DNA of the CDR3 is TGTGCCAGCAGTTATCAGGGGGGCTCCTACGAGCAGTACTTC.

V is TRBV27 and J is TRBJ1-1, with D uncertain. The V end lost 2 bases, the J end lost 0 bases, and 10 bases lay between the germline ends. The CDR3 loop spans 15 amino acids. Germline CDR1 is MNHEY and CDR2 is SMNVEV (reference sequence). The CDR3 reads CASSLASPVNTEAFF. In DNA, the CDR3 is TGTGCCAGCAGTTTAGCCTCCCCGGTGAACACTGAAGCTTTCTTT.

This rearrangement joins TRBV6-6 to TRBJ2-5; weak D call: TRBD2 (6 bases). TRBJ2-7 explains the end of the DNA better; the J call may be wrong. The CDR3 is 13 amino acids. The germline gives CDR1 MNHNY, CDR2 SVGAGI (reference sequence). CDR3 sequence reads: CASSNSGSYEQYF. As DNA, the CDR3 is TGTGCCAGCAGTAATAGCGGCTCCTACGAGCAGTACTTC.

This clone counts as medium-sized (0.01 to 0.1%). V and J are TRBV11-3 and TRBJ2-5; 11 bases line up with TRBD1. J gave up 12 bases and V 5 bases, and 8 bases lay outside the gene matches. The germline gives CDR1 SGHNT, CDR2 YENEEA. The CDR3 runs 13 residues. The CDR3 coding sequence is TGTGCCAGCAGCGCCGGGACAGGGGGTCCGGAGTACTTC. It yields the protein CASSAGTGGPEYF.

The CDR3 spells CASSPETGGNQPQHF. The CDR3 region has the DNA TGTGCCAGCAGCCCCGAGACAGGGGGCAATCAGCCCCAGCATTTT. The chain combines TRBV7-6 with TRBJ1-5, with 8 bases that match TRBD1. Germline loops: CDR1 SGHVS, CDR2 FNYEAQ. The CDR3 is made up of 15 amino acids. With V trimmed by 5 bases and J by 2 bases, 5 bases remained unmatched. Complete variable domain (other parts from reference TRBV7-6 and TRBJ1-5): GAGVSQSPRYKVTKRGQDVALRCDPISGHVSLYWYRQALGQGPEFLTYFNYEAQQDKSGLPNDRFSAERPEGSISTLTIQRTEQRDSAMYRCASSPETGGNQPQHFGDGTRLSIL.

The V call is TRBV29-1, the J call TRBJ2-7; D is possibly TRBD1 or TRBD2 (5 bases each). The length of the CDR3 is 14 residues. Germline values: CDR1 SQVTM, CDR2 ANQGSEA. The ends were cut back, 1 base at V and 1 base at J, with 11 bases in the middle. As DNA, the CDR3 is TGCAGCGTTGAAGGGGACGGTCATTCCTACGAGCAGTACTTC. Translating gives CSVEGDGHSYEQYF.